Below are 7 T cell receptor beta chains sequenced from a single sample in a study of spatial heterogeneity in lung cancer. One entry per CDR3 protein, called by TCRdb with MiXCR from the 5' RACE reads. The sample holds about 6,900 distinct CDR3 sequences, 3.5% to 5% seen once. Time point in this sample: sample taken at primary tumor resection. Unsorted samples of tumor, nontumor lung or frozen PBMC had their whole RNA sequenced. Sample: normal lung tissue next to the tumor, taken at surgery. The origin of the receptors is a female donor with early-stage non-small cell lung cancer.

In the case of this clonotype: This beta chain appears as a stray read in a library generated for alpha chains; its size is not informative. J is TRBJ2-6 and V is TRBV14; D is ambiguous. CDR1 and CDR2 (germline): SGHDN, FVKESK. Trimming took 1 base from V and 2 from J, leaving 12 bases between them. The CDR3 has 17 amino acids. The CDR3 here is CASSQGSSRTGANVLTF. DNA of the CDR3: TGTGCCAGCAGCCAAGGAAGTAGCAGGACTGGGGCCAACGTCCTGACTTTC.

This clonotype was seen ten or more times. This beta chain is an unintended read in a library built for alpha chains; its size means little. This rearrangement joins TRBV4-2 to TRBJ2-7, with 8 positions matching TRBD2. The CDR3 has 15 amino acids. Per germline, CDR1 LGHNA and CDR2 YNFKEQ. Unmatched junction bases numbered 7, after V lost 4 bases and J lost 2 bases. CDR3 sequence: CASSPSGSHTYEQYF. The CDR3 DNA is TGTGCCAGCAGCCCGAGCGGGAGTCACACCTACGAGCAGTACTTC.

Judged by abundance, this clonotype is medium-sized. With the library built for alpha chains, this beta chain is off target and its frequency is not meaningful. The chain recombines TRBV28 with TRBJ2-7; D not resolved. The V gene lost 7 bases and the J gene lost 2 bases, with 21 bases spanning the gap. Germline-derived CDR1 and CDR2 are MDHEN and SYDVKM. The CDR3 is 16 amino acids. The CDR3 DNA follows: TGTGCCAGCACCTCCACCGTTGAGTCTGTAGCCTACGAGCAGTACTTC. Amino acids: CASTSTVESVAYEQYF.

This clonotype ranks as medium-sized (0.01 to 0.1%). This beta chain is off target for a library built for alpha chains, so its abundance means little. This chain joins TRBV3-1 and TRBJ1-2; TRBD1 aligns across 10 bases. The CDR3 consists of 15 residues. The trim removed 4 bases at V and 4 bases at J, leaving 6 bases unmatched. Germline CDR1 and CDR2: LGHDT and YNNKEL (reference sequence). CDR3 in DNA: TGTGCCAGCAGCCGACAGGGGGCGCAGGTCTATGGCTACACCTTC. Its protein product is CASSRQGAQVYGYTF. Together with reference TRBV3-1 and TRBJ1-2, the CDR3 gives the full variable domain: DTAVSQTPKYLVTQMGNDKSIKCEQNLGHDTMYWYKQDSKKFLKIMFSYNNKELIINETVPNRFSPKSPDKAHLNLHINSLELGDSAVYFCASSRQGAQVYGYTFGSGTRLTVV.

This clonotype was detected many times. This beta chain is an unintended read in a library built for alpha chains; its size means little. The chain recombines TRBV4-1 with TRBJ2-2; TRBD1 might be the D (6 bases). The CDR3 length is 15 residues. The ends were cut back, 5 bases at V and 4 bases at J, with 14 bases in the middle. Germline V gives CDR1 MGHRA, CDR2 YSYEKL. The CDR3 loop reads CASSTPGQITGELFF. The CDR3 DNA reads TGCGCCAGCAGCACCCCGGGACAAATCACCGGGGAGCTGTTTTTT.

This clonotype was counted many times. This beta chain is an off-target read within a library intended for alpha chains, so its frequency means little. The V call is TRBV29-1, the J call TRBJ2-5; the D gene is possibly TRBD2 (6 bases). V gave up 0 bases and J gave up 5 bases, with 16 bases separating them. Germline-derived CDR1 and CDR2 are SQVTM and ANQGSEA. This CDR3 is 15 amino acids long. The CDR3 DNA follows: TGCAGCGTTGAAGATCCCTGGGGAGGAGCGGAGACCCAGTACTTC. Translation gives CSVEDPWGGAETQYF.

The table lists this clonotype with many counts. This beta chain is an off-target read within a library intended for alpha chains, so its frequency means little. The chain joins TRBV18 to TRBJ2-1; 14 bases agree with TRBD2. V shed 6 bases, J shed 5 bases, and the junction held 12 bases outside the gene matches. The germline V gene has CDR1 KGHSH and CDR2 LQKENI. The CDR3 runs 18 residues. In DNA, the CDR3 is TGTGCCAGCTCTCCCAGTCCCGGGACTAGCGGGGGACACAATGAGCAGTTCTTC. It codes for CASSPSPGTSGGHNEQFF.